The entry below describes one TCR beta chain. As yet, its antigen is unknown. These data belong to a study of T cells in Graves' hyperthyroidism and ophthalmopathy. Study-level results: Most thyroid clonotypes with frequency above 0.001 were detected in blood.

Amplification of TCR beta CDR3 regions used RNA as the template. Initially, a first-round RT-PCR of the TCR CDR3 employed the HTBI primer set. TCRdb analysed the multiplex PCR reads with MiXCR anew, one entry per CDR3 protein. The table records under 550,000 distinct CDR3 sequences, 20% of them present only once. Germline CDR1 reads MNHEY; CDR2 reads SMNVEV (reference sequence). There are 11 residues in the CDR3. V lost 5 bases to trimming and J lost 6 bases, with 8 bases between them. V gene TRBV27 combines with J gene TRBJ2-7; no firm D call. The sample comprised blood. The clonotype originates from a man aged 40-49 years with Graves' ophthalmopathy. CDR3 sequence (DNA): TGTGCCAGCAGTCCGACCACCGAGCAGTACTTC. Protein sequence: CASSPTTEQYF.